One and the same sample provided the 26 T cell receptor beta chains below, sequenced in a study of T cell responses to AZD1222 COVID-19 vaccine. TCRdb's table, derived via immunoSEQ multiplex PCR, lists solely in-frame clones and lacks some. Among about 170,000 clones listed, 80% to 90% were seen once. The sequences come from peripheral blood, collected on day 0 of AZD1222 vaccination. The receptors derive from an adult in good health.

The gene calls are TRBV19 and TRBJ2-6, with D maybe TRBD2 (5 bases). The CDR3 is 14 amino acids. Germline V gene sequence: CDR1 LNHDA, CDR2 SQIVND (reference sequence). V was trimmed by 3 bases and J by 3 bases, leaving 6 bases between them. The DNA of the CDR3 is TGTGCCAGTAGTATCGGAGGTGGGGCCAACGTCCTGACTTTC. Amino acids: CASSIGGGANVLTF.

CDR3 sequence (DNA): TGTGCCAGCAGTTTATCGGGGGCAGACCGGAGCTATGGCTACACCTTC. Translated: CASSLSGADRSYGYTF. This chain uses TRBV27 with TRBJ1-2; D perhaps matches TRBD1 (6 bases). CDR1 MNHEY and CDR2 SMNVEV come from the germline V gene (reference sequence). CDR3 size: 16 residues. Trimming left V 0 bases short and J 4 bases short, with 15 bases between.

This sequence joins TRBV5-1 and TRBJ1-2; TRBD1 is a possible D gene (6 bases). CDR1 is SGHRS, CDR2 YFSETQ, per germline. The CDR3 is made up of 13 amino acids. Trimming pared 6 bases from V and 3 bases from J, leaving 12 bases between. In nucleotides, the CDR3 is TGCGCCAGCAAGGAGGGGGGCGACTATGGCTACACCTTC. It encodes CASKEGGDYGYTF.

This clone was recorded once. The gene calls are TRBV12-3 or TRBV12-4 and TRBJ1-3; D unclear. CDR3 length: 11 amino acids. Trimming removed 5 bases at V and 6 bases at J, with 5 bases between. In DNA, the CDR3 is TGTGCCAGCAGTGTTGAAAACACCATATATTTT. Its translation is CASSVENTIYF.

This rearrangement joins TRBV12-5 to TRBJ2-5, with 7 bases identical to TRBD2. The CDR3 length is 17 residues. Germline CDR1 is LGHNT and CDR2 is FRNRAP. Losses at the gene ends were 7 bases for V and 5 bases for J; bases not matched to a gene: 19. CDR3 residues: CASASPFRGEKSETQYF. The CDR3 region has the DNA TGTGCTAGTGCCTCCCCATTTCGGGGGGAGAAGTCGGAGACCCAGTACTTC.

This rearrangement joins TRBV2 to TRBJ1-5; D gene unclear. CDR3 length: 14 amino acids. Between the trimmed V and J ends, which lost 8 bases and 2 bases, there was a span of 13 bases. The germline gives CDR1 SNHLY, CDR2 FYNNEI. The CDR3 coding sequence is TGTGCCAGCGGGCAGTGGGAGGGCAATCAGCCCCAGCATTTT. It is translated as CASGQWEGNQPQHF.

The chain joins TRBV3-1 (or the pseudogene TRBV3-2) to TRBJ2-3; the match to TRBD1 covers 8 bases. V lost 4 bases, J lost 3 bases, and 6 bases stayed unmatched. This CDR3 is 15 amino acids long. Germline-derived CDR1 and CDR2 are LGHDT and YNNKEL (reference sequence). The CDR3 protein is CASSRGGTGTDTQYF. Here the CDR3 DNA reads TGTGCCAGCAGCCGAGGGGGGACAGGTACAGATACGCAGTATTTT.

The J gene is TRBJ1-3, the V gene TRBV27; D call uncertain. Trimming shortened V by 4 bases and J by 0 bases, and 16 bases separated the two germline ends. CDR3 length: 17 residues. CDR1 is MNHEY, CDR2 SMNVEV, per germline (reference sequence). CDR3 sequence reads: CASSSNGTPNSGNTIYF. The CDR3 DNA follows: TGTGCCAGCAGTTCAAATGGCACACCTAACTCTGGAAACACCATATATTTT.

The CDR3 DNA reads TGTGCCAGCAGCTCAAAGAGGGACATGAACACTGAAGCTTTCTTT. This encodes CASSSKRDMNTEAFF. The chain couples TRBV5-4 to TRBJ1-1; D may be TRBD1 (6 bases). Trimming removed 3 bases at V and 0 bases at J, with 12 bases between. Looked up from germline, CDR1 is SGHNT and CDR2 is YYREEE (reference sequence). The CDR3 extends over 15 amino acids.

This chain joins TRBV4-1 and TRBJ2-1, with 10 positions matching TRBD1. The trim removed 1 base at V and 6 bases at J, leaving 6 bases unmatched. Germline CDR1 and CDR2: MGHRA and YSYEKL. The CDR3 loop spans 16 amino acids. Here the CDR3 reads CASSQVGGQGGNEQFF. The CDR3 coding sequence is TGCGCCAGCAGCCAAGTTGGTGGACAGGGGGGCAATGAGCAGTTCTTC.

V usage is TRBV5-1 and J usage is TRBJ2-3; weak D call: TRBD1 (6 bases). Trimming stripped 0 bases from V and 6 bases from J, with 14 bases between. Germline V gives CDR1 SGHRS, CDR2 YFSETQ. The CDR3 length is 15 residues. DNA for the CDR3: TGCGCCAGCAGCTTGGGGGGACAAATCGGGGATACGCAGTATTTT. Translation gives CASSLGGQIGDTQYF.

The chain uses TRBV5-1 and TRBJ2-7; a weak D match, TRBD2 (5 bases). Trimming removed 0 bases at V and 5 bases at J, with 9 bases between. CDR3 length: 13 amino acids. The germline V gene encodes CDR1 SGHRS and CDR2 YFSETQ. Written as DNA, the CDR3 is TGCGCCAGCAGCTTGGGTTTCGGGGACGAGCAGTACGTC. Translation: CASSLGFGDEQYV.

This clone was picked up one time. The rearrangement joins TRBV2 to TRBJ1-1; tentatively, D is TRBD1 (6 bases). The CDR3 is made up of 16 amino acids. Per germline, CDR1 SNHLY and CDR2 FYNNEI. Trimming took off 0 bases at V and 4 bases at J, with 15 bases between the two ends. Here the CDR3 DNA reads TGTGCCAGCAGTGAAGCTGAGGGGGGTATAGGCACTGAAGCTTTCTTT. The encoded protein is CASSEAEGGIGTEAFF.

The chain has TRBV7-2 and TRBJ2-5; D is unclear. This CDR3 contains 14 residues. The germline V and J ends were trimmed by 5 bases and 5 bases, with 15 bases remaining between them. Germline assignment: CDR1 SGHTA and CDR2 FQGNSA. CDR3 region: CASSPGDDRETQYF. The CDR3 DNA follows: TGTGCCAGCAGCCCTGGCGATGATAGGGAGACCCAGTACTTC.

The V gene is TRBV27, the J gene TRBJ2-1, with a tentative D call TRBD2 (6 bases). CDR1 is MNHEY and CDR2 is SMNVEV in the germline V gene (reference sequence). Trimming left V 0 bases short and J 0 bases short, with 9 bases between. The CDR3 is 16 amino acids. CDR3 DNA sequence: TGTGCCAGCAGTTTATCGGCGGGGAGCTCCTACAATGAGCAGTTCTTC. It yields the protein CASSLSAGSSYNEQFF.

The V gene is TRBV6-1, the J gene TRBJ1-2, with D possibly being TRBD1 (6 bases). CDR3 length: 14 amino acids. Between the trimmed V and J ends, which lost 2 bases and 5 bases, there was a span of 12 bases. CDR1 and CDR2 (germline): MNHNS, SASEGT. CDR3 DNA sequence: TGTGCCAGCAGTGAATGGAGGACAGCTTATGGCTACACCTTC. Residues: CASSEWRTAYGYTF.

The gene calls are TRBV19 and TRBJ2-1, with D perhaps matching TRBD1 (5 bases). The V gene lost 4 bases and the J gene lost 9 bases, with 13 bases spanning the gap. Germline assignment: CDR1 LNHDA and CDR2 SQIVND (reference sequence). The CDR3 consists of 13 residues. This CDR3 is CASSKRVGVEQFF. Here the CDR3 DNA reads TGTGCCAGTAGTAAAAGGGTAGGGGTTGAGCAGTTCTTC.

In this sample, this clone turned up once. The chain combines TRBV18 with TRBJ2-5, with 8 bases that match TRBD1. The trim removed 6 bases at V and 5 bases at J, leaving 8 bases unmatched. Germline V gene lookup returns CDR1 KGHSH and CDR2 LQKENI. This CDR3 contains 14 residues. Here the CDR3 DNA reads TGTGCCAGCTCGCCTCCCAGGGGGCAGGAGACCCAGTACTTC. It yields the protein CASSPPRGQETQYF.

This clone has only a few counts. The rearrangement joins TRBV7-3 to TRBJ1-2; tentative D call: TRBD1 (5 bases). From germline, CDR1 is SGHTA and CDR2 FQGTGA. V gave up 5 bases and J gave up 0 bases, with 22 bases separating them. This CDR3 region has 18 residues. The CDR3 protein is CASSVTGTEVLTNYGYTF. Here the CDR3 DNA reads TGTGCCAGCAGCGTTACCGGGACGGAGGTACTAACTAACTATGGCTACACCTTC.

The chain recombines TRBV7-2 with TRBJ2-2; no definite D call. Trimming stripped 5 bases from V and 6 bases from J, with 7 bases between. The CDR3 runs 12 residues. The V gene's germline CDR1 is SGHTA and CDR2 FQGNSA. CDR3 loop: CASSTNAGELFF. The CDR3 DNA reads as TGTGCCAGCAGCACGAATGCCGGGGAGCTGTTTTTT.

This rearrangement joins TRBV12-3 or TRBV12-4 to TRBJ2-7; 7 nucleotides match TRBD1. With 3 bases clipped from V and 4 bases from J, the junction kept 3 bases outside the gene matches. CDR3 length: 13 amino acids. This chain's CDR3 is CASSFRGRYEQYF. For the CDR3, the DNA is TGTGCCAGCAGTTTTAGGGGGCGGTACGAGCAGTACTTC.

The V gene is TRBV19, the J gene TRBJ2-2; the D is unclear. This CDR3 region has 18 residues. Between the trimmed V and J ends, which lost 9 bases and 0 bases, there was a span of 23 bases. Germline CDR1 LNHDA, CDR2 SQIVND (reference sequence). The CDR3 nucleotides are TGTGCCAGCGAATATTCATTACACCTAGTCGCGAACACCGGGGAGCTGTTTTTT. It translates to CASEYSLHLVANTGELFF.

This sequence joins TRBV24-1 and TRBJ2-1, with 10 bases matching TRBD2. V shed 4 bases, J shed 7 bases, and the junction held 9 bases outside the gene matches. Looked up from germline, CDR1 is KGHDR and CDR2 is SFDVKD. The CDR3 contains 16 residues. Written as DNA, the CDR3 is TGTGCCACCAGTGACACTCTAGCGGGGGCCAAGAATGAGCAGTTCTTC. This encodes CATSDTLAGAKNEQFF.

This rearrangement joins TRBV5-4 to TRBJ1-1; 7 bases are shared with TRBD1. Germline-derived CDR1 and CDR2 are SGHNT and YYREEE (reference sequence). The CDR3 is 14 residues long. The V gene end was trimmed by 4 bases and the J gene end by 4 bases; junction bases not matched to a gene: 7. The CDR3 DNA reads TGTGCCAGCAGCCTGACAGGGAGTCGCACTGAAGCTTTCTTT. It translates to CASSLTGSRTEAFF.

CDR3 DNA: TGTGCCAGTACGAGTATGGGCAGGGGTAATTCACCCCTCCACTTT. It specifies CASTSMGRGNSPLHF. The chain links TRBV19 to TRBJ1-6, with D perhaps matching TRBD1 (6 bases). The CDR3 is 15 amino acids. Germline values: CDR1 LNHDA, CDR2 SQIVND (reference sequence). V dropped 7 bases and J dropped 6 bases, with 16 bases sitting between them. Full variable domain (rest looked up from reference TRBV19 and TRBJ1-6): DGGITQSPKYLFRKEGQNVTLSCEQNLNHDAMYWYRQDPGQGLRLIYYSQIVNDFQKGDIAEGYSVSREKKESFPLTVTSAQKNPTAFYLCASTSMGRGNSPLHFGNGTRLTVT.

The chain couples TRBV7-2 to TRBJ1-5; 9 nucleotides line up with TRBD1. V shed 5 bases, J shed 3 bases, and the junction held 8 bases outside the gene matches. The CDR3 totals 16 residues. CDR1 and CDR2 from the germline V gene are SGHTA and FQGNSA. The CDR3 bases are TGTGCCAGCAGCCCGCTCCGGACAGGGGTCAATCAGCCCCAGCATTTT. Translated: CASSPLRTGVNQPQHF.